The 21 T cell receptor beta chains below all came from one sample that was sequenced in a study of response to subunit inactivated influenza vaccine. TCRdb reprocessed the RT-PCR reads with MiXCR, giving one entry per CDR3 protein. Altogether under 950,000 distinct CDR3 sequences are present, around 20% being singletons, with the ten largest covering about 9.4%. Material: PBMCs from blood, obtained 4 to 6 days after vaccination. The receptors originated from a man in his fifties or sixties who received an inactivated influenza vaccine.

This clonotype was detected a few times. The V gene is TRBV12-3 or TRBV12-4, the J gene TRBJ2-2, with TRBD1 matching 8 bases. V dropped 0 bases and J dropped 4; count of bases not matched to a gene: 4. The CDR3 spans 16 residues. The CDR3 is CASSLARTGTTGELFF. Written as DNA, the CDR3 is TGTGCCAGCAGTTTAGCCAGGACAGGGACCACCGGGGAGCTGTTTTTT.

This clonotype has more than one count but fewer than ten. The genes are TRBV20-1 and TRBJ1-2, with D unclear. Between the trimmed V and J ends, which lost 3 bases and 7 bases, there was a span of 9 bases. This CDR3 region has 11 residues. The germline V gene encodes CDR1 DFQATT and CDR2 SNEGSKA (reference sequence). The CDR3 DNA sequence: TGCAGTGCTAGTTATATGTCTGGCTACACCTTC. Translating gives CSASYMSGYTF.

The rearrangement links TRBV20-1 to TRBJ2-3; the D gene is possibly TRBD1 (6 bases). Trimming removed 6 bases from V and 5 bases from J, with 15 bases in between. Germline V gene data show CDR1 as DFQATT and CDR2 as SNEGSKA (reference sequence). There are 13 residues in the CDR3. The CDR3 nucleotides read TGCAGTGCACTGGAACAGGGCCAAGATACGCAGTATTTT. Amino acids: CSALEQGQDTQYF.

The chain employs TRBV20-1 and TRBJ2-5; D might be TRBD1 or TRBD2, each matching 5 bases. CDR1 DFQATT and CDR2 SNEGSKA come from the germline V gene (reference sequence). Trimming stripped 2 bases from V and 7 bases from J, with 17 bases between. The CDR3 is 14 amino acids. The CDR3: CSARRGEPTSTQYF. The CDR3 DNA reads TGCAGTGCTAGAAGGGGAGAGCCGACCTCGACCCAGTACTTC.

This clonotype was found many times. The chain recombines TRBV12-3 or TRBV12-4 with TRBJ1-1; a possible D gene is TRBD1 (5 bases). Trimming left V 8 bases short and J 3 bases short, with 13 bases between. The CDR3 is 13 amino acids. The CDR3 loop is CASGVQADTEAFF. The CDR3 bases are TGTGCCAGCGGGGTACAGGCGGACACTGAAGCTTTCTTT.

J is TRBJ1-1 and V is TRBV5-4, with D possibly matching TRBD1 (6 bases). The germline V gene has CDR1 SGHNT and CDR2 YYREEE (reference sequence). The CDR3 extends over 14 amino acids. Trimming removed 4 bases from V and 0 bases from J, with 10 bases in between. The CDR3: CASSTGQMNTEAFF. For the CDR3, the DNA is TGTGCCAGCAGCACCGGACAGATGAACACTGAAGCTTTCTTT.

The chain joins TRBV20-1 to TRBJ2-5; 7 bases line up with TRBD2. The junction had 12 bases not matched to a gene; V was cut back by 3 bases and J by 2 bases. The V gene's germline CDR1 is DFQATT and CDR2 SNEGSKA (reference sequence). This CDR3 region has 16 residues. The CDR3 protein is CSASGVVLARQETQYF. The CDR3 DNA reads TGCAGTGCTAGCGGAGTGGTACTAGCGCGTCAAGAGACCCAGTACTTC.

This sequence joins TRBV27 and TRBJ2-5; TRBD2 agrees at 8 bases. Germline-derived CDR1 and CDR2 are MNHEY and SMNVEV (reference sequence). The CDR3 is 15 amino acids. Losses at the gene ends were 0 bases for V and 1 base for J; bases not matched to a gene: 1. CDR3 in amino acids: CASSLSRGGQETQYF. The CDR3 DNA is TGTGCCAGCAGTTTATCCCGGGGGGGCCAAGAGACCCAGTACTTC.

The sample holds a few counts of this clonotype. This rearrangement joins TRBV12-3 or TRBV12-4 to TRBJ2-1, with a weak D call TRBD1 (6 bases). The V and J ends lost 4 bases and 6 bases respectively, with 16 bases between them. This CDR3 has 15 amino acids. In DNA, the CDR3 is TGTGCCAGCAGTTCCACCACCCCGGACAGCAATGAGCAGTTCTTC. This translates into CASSSTTPDSNEQFF.

The chain couples TRBV19 to TRBJ1-1; unclear D gene. The CDR3 is made up of 13 amino acids. CDR1 is LNHDA, CDR2 SQIVND, per germline (reference sequence). V lost 5 bases to trimming and J lost 5 bases, with 12 bases between them. CDR3 sequence (DNA): TGTGCCAGTAGTTCAGACATGGGTACTGAAGCTTTCTTT. It is translated as CASSSDMGTEAFF.

This clonotype showed up just a few times. The chain joins TRBV7-9 to TRBJ2-3; maybe TRBD1 (6 bases). This CDR3 has 14 residues. Trimming stripped 7 bases from V and 6 bases from J, with 17 bases between. Germline assignment: CDR1 SEHNR and CDR2 FQNEAQ (reference sequence). The CDR3 region is CASKGVPSQDTQYF. The CDR3 coding sequence is TGTGCCAGCAAGGGGGTACCGTCTCAGGATACGCAGTATTTT.

This clonotype came up a few times. J is TRBJ1-2 and V is TRBV6-2 or TRBV6-3; 8 nucleotides agree with TRBD1. This CDR3 has 15 amino acids. Germline CDR1 MNHEY, CDR2 SVGEGT. V shed 6 bases and J 4 bases; nucleotides not matched to a gene: 10. The CDR3 region is CASRPLGQDGYGYTF. CDR3 in DNA: TGTGCCAGCAGACCTTTGGGACAGGACGGCTATGGCTACACCTTC.

A few counts support this clonotype. The chain joins TRBV12-3 or TRBV12-4 to TRBJ2-1; 8 bases map to TRBD2. This CDR3 comprises 13 residues. V shed 7 bases and J 5 bases; nucleotides not matched to a gene: 4. In nucleotides, the CDR3 is TGTGCCAGCAAGCGGGAGCCCAACAATGAGCAGTTCTTC. This encodes CASKREPNNEQFF.

In this sample, this clonotype turned up a few times. The junction differs from germline at one of its ends, possibly a read error. The rearrangement uses TRBV2 and TRBJ2-1; TRBD2 aligns across 12 bases. The germline gives CDR1 SNHLY, CDR2 FYNNEI. The CDR3 spans 14 residues. In DNA, the CDR3 is TGTGCCAGCAGTGAAAGCTCTAGCGGGAGGGCTACGTCCTTC. It codes for CASSESSSGRATSF. Looking up the rest from reference TRBV2 and TRBJ2-1 gives the full variable domain: EPEVTQTPSHQVTQMGQEVILRCVPISNHLYFYWYRQILGQKVEFLVSFYNNEISEKSEIFDDQFSVERPDGSNFTLKIRSTKLEDSAMYFCASSESSSGRATSFGPGTRLTVL.

J is TRBJ2-7 and V is TRBV13; D ambiguous. The CDR3 extends over 15 amino acids. Trimming removed 7 bases at V and 2 bases at J, with 18 bases between. Germline CDR1 reads PRHDT; CDR2 reads FYEKMQ (reference sequence). This CDR3 is CASTYGWGDAYEQYF. CDR3 bases: TGTGCCAGCACATATGGTTGGGGTGATGCCTACGAGCAGTACTTC.

This clonotype has more than one count but fewer than ten. The chain is built from TRBV6-5 and TRBJ1-5; D not certain. CDR3 size: 14 residues. V lost 4 bases and J 7 bases, leaving 14 bases between the germline ends. The germline gives CDR1 MNHEY, CDR2 SVGAGI. CDR3 sequence (DNA): TGTGCCAGCAGTTCCGAGGGTGGAAGACAGCCCCAGCATTTT. Encoded protein: CASSSEGGRQPQHF.

The chain couples TRBV20-1 to TRBJ1-5, with D uncertain. The CDR3 length is 14 residues. Trimming left V 3 bases short and J 2 bases short, with 11 bases between. Germline CDR1 reads DFQATT; CDR2 reads SNEGSKA (reference sequence). The CDR3 nucleotides are TGCAGTGCTAGCGGAGGAGCGGGCAATCAGCCCCAGCATTTT. It is translated as CSASGGAGNQPQHF.

This clonotype was recorded a few times. V usage is TRBV20-1 and J usage is TRBJ2-1, with 13 bases identical to TRBD2. Germline assignment: CDR1 DFQATT and CDR2 SNEGSKA (reference sequence). CDR3 length: 17 amino acids. V lost 2 bases, J lost 6 bases, and 10 bases stayed unmatched. CDR3 protein: CSARHLLTSGRVNEQFF. The CDR3 DNA reads as TGCAGTGCTAGACACCTACTAACTAGCGGGAGGGTCAATGAGCAGTTCTTC.

V usage is TRBV15 and J usage is TRBJ2-4; tentative D call: TRBD1 (5 bases). With 3 bases removed from V and 0 bases from J, the gap between germline ends came to 15 bases. Per the germline V gene, CDR1 is LNHNV and CDR2 is YYDKDF (reference sequence). The CDR3 is 17 residues long. CDR3 residues: CATSRDLGAIAKNIQYF. The CDR3 bases are TGTGCCACCAGCAGGGATCTAGGGGCCATAGCCAAAAACATTCAGTACTTC. Variable domain in full (rest from reference TRBV15 and TRBJ2-4): DAMVIQNPRYQVTQFGKPVTLSCSQTLNHNVMYWYQQKSSQAPKLLFHYYDKDFNNEADTPDNFQSRRPNTSFCFLDIRSPGLGDTAMYLCATSRDLGAIAKNIQYFGAGTRLSVL.

The gene calls are TRBV11-2 and TRBJ2-5; possibly TRBD1 for D (7 bases). V was trimmed by 2 bases and J by 8 bases, leaving 15 bases between them. Germline-derived CDR1 and CDR2 are SGHAT and FQNNGV. This CDR3 has 14 amino acids. The CDR3 reads CASSLQGGAGTQYF. The CDR3 DNA sequence: TGTGCCAGCAGCTTACAAGGGGGCGCGGGAACCCAGTACTTC.

This chain connects TRBV28 to TRBJ2-7, with 8 bases identical to TRBD2. Germline loops: CDR1 MDHEN, CDR2 SYDVKM. This CDR3 is built from 13 residues. J lost 6 bases, V lost 6 bases, and 7 bases had no gene match. CDR3 DNA: TGTGCCAGCAGCCTTAGCGCGGGGGGCGAGCAGTACTTC. Protein sequence: CASSLSAGGEQYF.